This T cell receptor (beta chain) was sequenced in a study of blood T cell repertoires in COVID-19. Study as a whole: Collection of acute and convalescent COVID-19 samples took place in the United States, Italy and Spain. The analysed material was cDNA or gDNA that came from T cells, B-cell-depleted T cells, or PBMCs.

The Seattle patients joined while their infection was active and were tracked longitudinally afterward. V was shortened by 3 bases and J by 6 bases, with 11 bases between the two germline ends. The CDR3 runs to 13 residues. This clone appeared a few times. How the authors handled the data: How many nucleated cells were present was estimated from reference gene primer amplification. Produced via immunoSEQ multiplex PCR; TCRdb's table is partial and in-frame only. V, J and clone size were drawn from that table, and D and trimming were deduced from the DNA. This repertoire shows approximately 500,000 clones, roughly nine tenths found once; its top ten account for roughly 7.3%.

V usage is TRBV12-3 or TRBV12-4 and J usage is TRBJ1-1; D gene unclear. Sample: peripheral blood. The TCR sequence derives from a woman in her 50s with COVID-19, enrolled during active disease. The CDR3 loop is CASSFAGGSEAFF. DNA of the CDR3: TGTGCCAGCAGTTTCGCCGGCGGGTCTGAAGCTTTCTTT.